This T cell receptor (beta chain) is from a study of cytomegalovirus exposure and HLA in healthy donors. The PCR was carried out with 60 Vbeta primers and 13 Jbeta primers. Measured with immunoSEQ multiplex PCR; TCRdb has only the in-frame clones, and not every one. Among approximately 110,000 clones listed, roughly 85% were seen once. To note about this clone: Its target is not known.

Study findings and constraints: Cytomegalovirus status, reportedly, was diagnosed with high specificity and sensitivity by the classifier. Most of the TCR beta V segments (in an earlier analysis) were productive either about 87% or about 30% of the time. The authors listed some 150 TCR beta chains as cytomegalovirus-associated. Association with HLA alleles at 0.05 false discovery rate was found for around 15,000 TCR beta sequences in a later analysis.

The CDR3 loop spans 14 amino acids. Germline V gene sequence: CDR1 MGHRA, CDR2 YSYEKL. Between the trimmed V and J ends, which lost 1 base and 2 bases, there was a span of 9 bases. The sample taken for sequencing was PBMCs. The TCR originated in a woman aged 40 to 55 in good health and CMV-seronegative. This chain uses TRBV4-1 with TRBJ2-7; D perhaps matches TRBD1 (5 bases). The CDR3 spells CASSQGVGAYEQYF. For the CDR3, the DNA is TGCGCCAGCAGCCAAGGCGTAGGGGCCTACGAGCAGTACTTC.